Given below is one TCR beta chain in context. Its antigen remains undetermined. Base qualities were left out, and no much larger clone turns up one base away. Participants in the prospective study were aged about 18 to 90 years, lived in 20 to 25 United States geographic areas, and enrolled through a virtual design. Cohort assignment in the prospective study relied on participant-reported clinical history from a screening survey and a study questionnaire. In the prospective study, mobile phlebotomists collected whole blood, serum and a nasopharyngeal or oropharyngeal swab from each participant. Additional blood draws and questionnaires over an approximately two-month period could optionally be provided by prospective study participants. Prospective study blood samples were shipped either frozen or at room temperature before DNA extraction. At the junction V is shortened by 2 bases and J by 6 bases, with 13 bases in between. Including the terminal cysteine and phenylalanine, the CDR3 comprises 13 residues. Of the read, only the CDR3 DNA is kept; its 39 bases are in frame from base 1. From the germline V gene (reference sequence), CDR1 is GTSNPN and CDR2 is SVGIG.

The record originates from a study of blood T cell repertoires in COVID-19 (TCRdb year 2020). Regarding the research as a whole: The collaborator samples originated in the United States, Italy and Spain and spanned the acute and convalescent phases of COVID-19. The material from the prospective study consisted of cDNA or gDNA derived from T cells, B-cell-depleted T cells, or PBMCs. Deeply sampled blood TCRbeta repertoires from subjects exposed to, actively infected with, or recovered from COVID-19 were included in the dataset. The repertoires were released in a freely available public database meant as a resource for research on the immune response to SARS-CoV-2. Samples came from the ongoing ImmuneRACE study (first 160 participants) plus 1,254 subjects from 6 global collaborators. A de-identified subject ID, COVID-19 status, age in years and sex were almost always included in the sample metadata. Where available, HLA class I and class II types were obtained from metadata supplied by the sample provider rather than from assay-based typing.

TCRbeta CDR3 regions were amplified from genomic DNA by means of the immunoSEQ Assay, a bias-controlled multiplex PCR. The original methods were these. The number of nucleated cells in each sample was estimated by amplification of reference gene primers within the assay. To quantify the absolute abundance of each unique TCRbeta CDR3 rearrangement, sequence reads were collapsed and filtered. For each sample, productive Simpson clonality was calculated as the square root of Simpson's diversity index over productive rearrangements. The table comes from immuneACCESS by way of TCRdb, which keeps in-frame sequences with V and J called. Part of the clones is missing from these tables; in studies checked, under half for an unresolved V gene and the rest for unknown reasons. V and J calls and clone size are those listed in that table; D and trimming were worked out from the DNA. The sample table shows approximately 170,000 clones, and about four fifths are seen once. The top ten clonotypes cover approximately 4% of the sample.

Paper-wide results and their limitations: Clinical and demographic metadata were provided uncurated, with the amount varying by source and participant.

Recombination connected TRBV30 to TRBJ2-5; D gene: possibly TRBD1, on 6 matching bases. Specimen: PBMCs or T cells enriched from blood (not recorded which). This clonotype was obtained from a woman between 50 and 59 years old in a cohort exposed to, infected with or recovered from COVID-19 (not recorded which). In nucleotides, the sequence is TGTGCCTGGAGTAAAACAGGGACCCAGACCCAGTACTTC. This codes for CAWSKTGTQTQYF.